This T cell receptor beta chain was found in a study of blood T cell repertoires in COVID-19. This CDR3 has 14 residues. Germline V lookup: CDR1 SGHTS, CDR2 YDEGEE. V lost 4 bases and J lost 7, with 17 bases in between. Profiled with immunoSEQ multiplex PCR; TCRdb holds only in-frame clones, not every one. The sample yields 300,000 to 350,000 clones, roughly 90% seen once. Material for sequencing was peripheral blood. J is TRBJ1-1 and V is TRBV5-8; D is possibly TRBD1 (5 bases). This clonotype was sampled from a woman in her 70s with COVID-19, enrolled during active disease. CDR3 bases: TGTGCCAGCAGCCCCCCTGGTGGGGCCTTTGAAGCTTTCTTT. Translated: CASSPPGGAFEAFF.